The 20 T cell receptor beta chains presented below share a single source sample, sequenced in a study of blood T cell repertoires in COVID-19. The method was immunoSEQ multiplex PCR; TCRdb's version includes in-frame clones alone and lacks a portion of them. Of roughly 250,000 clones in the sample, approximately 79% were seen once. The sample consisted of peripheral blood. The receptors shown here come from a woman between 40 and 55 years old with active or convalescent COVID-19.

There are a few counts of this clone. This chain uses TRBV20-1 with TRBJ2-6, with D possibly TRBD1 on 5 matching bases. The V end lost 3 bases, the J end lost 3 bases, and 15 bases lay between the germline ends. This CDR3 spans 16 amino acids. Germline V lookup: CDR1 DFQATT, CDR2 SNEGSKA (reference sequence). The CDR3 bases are TGCAGTGCTAGTCCGTCCTCAGGGAATGGGGCCAACGTCCTGACTTTC. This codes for CSASPSSGNGANVLTF.

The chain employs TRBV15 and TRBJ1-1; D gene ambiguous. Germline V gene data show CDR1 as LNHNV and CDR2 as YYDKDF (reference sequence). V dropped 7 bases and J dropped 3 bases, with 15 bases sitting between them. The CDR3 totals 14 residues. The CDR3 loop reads CATTFRAGDTEAFF. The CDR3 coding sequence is TGTGCCACCACCTTTAGGGCCGGGGACACTGAAGCTTTCTTT.

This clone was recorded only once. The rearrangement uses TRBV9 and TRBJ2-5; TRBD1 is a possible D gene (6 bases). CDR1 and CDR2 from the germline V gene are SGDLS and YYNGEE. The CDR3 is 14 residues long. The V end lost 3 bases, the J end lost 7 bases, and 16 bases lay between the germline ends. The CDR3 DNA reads TGTGCCAGCAGCGAGATTACAGGGTTTGGGACCCAGTACTTC. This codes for CASSEITGFGTQYF.

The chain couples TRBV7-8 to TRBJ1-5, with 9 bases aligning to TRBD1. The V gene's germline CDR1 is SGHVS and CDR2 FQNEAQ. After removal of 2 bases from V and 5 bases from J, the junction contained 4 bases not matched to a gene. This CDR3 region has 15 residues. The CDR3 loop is CASSLSTGGYQPQHF. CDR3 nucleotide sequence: TGTGCCAGCAGCTTAAGCACAGGGGGCTATCAGCCCCAGCATTTT.

Here the CDR3 reads CASSPRQGRNTEAFF. As DNA, the CDR3 is TGCGCCAGCAGCCCACGACAGGGCCGGAACACTGAAGCTTTCTTT. V usage is TRBV5-1 and J usage is TRBJ1-1, with TRBD1 identical over 7 bases. V shed 4 bases, J shed 1 base, and the junction held 7 bases outside the gene matches. Germline V CDR1 and CDR2: SGHRS, YFSETQ. The CDR3 loop spans 15 amino acids.

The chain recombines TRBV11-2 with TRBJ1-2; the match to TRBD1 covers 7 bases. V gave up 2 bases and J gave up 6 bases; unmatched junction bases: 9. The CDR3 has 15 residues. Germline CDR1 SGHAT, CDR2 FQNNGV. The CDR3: CASSLWLDRDDGYTF. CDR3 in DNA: TGTGCCAGCAGCTTATGGTTAGACAGGGATGATGGCTACACCTTC. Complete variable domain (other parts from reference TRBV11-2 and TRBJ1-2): EAGVAQSPRYKIIEKRQSVAFWCNPISGHATLYWYQQILGQGPKLLIQFQNNGVVDDSQLPKDRFSAERLKGVDSTLKIQPAKLEDSAVYLCASSLWLDRDDGYTFGSGTRLTVV.

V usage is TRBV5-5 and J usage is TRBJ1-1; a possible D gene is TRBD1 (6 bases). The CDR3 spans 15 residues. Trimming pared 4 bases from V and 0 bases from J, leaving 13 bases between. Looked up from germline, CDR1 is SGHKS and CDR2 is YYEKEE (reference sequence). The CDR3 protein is CASSAARGMNTEAFF. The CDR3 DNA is TGTGCCAGCAGCGCGGCCAGGGGCATGAACACTGAAGCTTTCTTT.

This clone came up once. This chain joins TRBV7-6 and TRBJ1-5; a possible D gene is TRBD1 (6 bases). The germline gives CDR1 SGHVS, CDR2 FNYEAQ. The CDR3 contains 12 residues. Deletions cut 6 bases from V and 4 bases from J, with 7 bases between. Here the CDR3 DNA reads TGTGCCAGCAGTCAGGGGAATCAGCCCCAGCATTTT. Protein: CASSQGNQPQHF.

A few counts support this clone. The CDR3 coding sequence is TGTGCCAGCAGCTTAGCGCCAGGGCAAGATACGCAGTATTTT. It yields the protein CASSLAPGQDTQYF. The chain carries TRBV11-1 and TRBJ2-3, with D tentatively TRBD1 (5 bases). Per germline, CDR1 SGHAT and CDR2 FQDESV (reference sequence). The CDR3 covers 14 residues. V dropped 0 bases and J dropped 5 bases, with 9 bases sitting between them.

In DNA, the CDR3 is TGTGCCAGCAGCCAAGGGGGACAGGTAACAGATACGCAGTATTTT. Translation: CASSQGGQVTDTQYF. The chain joins TRBV3-1 (or the pseudogene TRBV3-2) to TRBJ2-3; 8 nucleotides agree with TRBD1. The V segment lost 1 base and the J segment 3 bases; nucleotides outside the gene matches: 3. The CDR3 covers 15 residues. The germline gives CDR1 LGHDT, CDR2 YNNKEL (reference sequence).

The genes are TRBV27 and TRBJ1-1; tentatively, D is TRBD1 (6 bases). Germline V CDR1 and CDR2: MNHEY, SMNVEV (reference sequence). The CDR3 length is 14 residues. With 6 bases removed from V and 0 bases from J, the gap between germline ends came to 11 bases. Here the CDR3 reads CASSWGQLNTEAFF. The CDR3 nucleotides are TGTGCCAGCAGCTGGGGACAATTGAACACTGAAGCTTTCTTT.

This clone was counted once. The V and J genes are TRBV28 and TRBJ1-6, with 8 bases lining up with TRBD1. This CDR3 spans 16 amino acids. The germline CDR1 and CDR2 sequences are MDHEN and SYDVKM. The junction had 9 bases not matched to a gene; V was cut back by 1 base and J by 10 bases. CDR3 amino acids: CASSLSQGAVWSPLHF. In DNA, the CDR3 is TGTGCCAGCAGTTTATCCCAGGGGGCGGTTTGGTCACCCCTCCACTTT. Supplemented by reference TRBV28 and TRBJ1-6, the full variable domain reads DVKVTQSSRYLVKRTGEKVFLECVQDMDHENMFWYRQDPGLGLRLIYFSYDVKMKEKGDIPEGYSVSREKKERFSLILESASTNQTSMYLCASSLSQGAVWSPLHFGNGTRLTVT.

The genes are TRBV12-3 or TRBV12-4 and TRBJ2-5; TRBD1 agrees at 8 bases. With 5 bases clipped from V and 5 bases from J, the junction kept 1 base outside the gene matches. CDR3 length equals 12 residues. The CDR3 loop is CASSRQGETQYF. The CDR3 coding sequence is TGTGCCAGCAGTCGACAGGGGGAGACCCAGTACTTC.

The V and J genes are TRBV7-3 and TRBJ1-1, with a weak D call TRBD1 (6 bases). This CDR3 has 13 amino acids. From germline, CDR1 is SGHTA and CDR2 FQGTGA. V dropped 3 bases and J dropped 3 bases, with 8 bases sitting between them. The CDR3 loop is CASSFNRDTEAFF. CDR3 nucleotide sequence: TGTGCCAGCAGCTTCAACAGGGACACTGAAGCTTTCTTT.

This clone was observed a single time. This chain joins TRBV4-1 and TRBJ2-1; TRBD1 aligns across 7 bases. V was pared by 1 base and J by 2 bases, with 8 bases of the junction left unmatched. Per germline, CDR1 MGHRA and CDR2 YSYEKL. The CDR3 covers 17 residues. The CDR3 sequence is CASSQGIPGQTYNEQFF. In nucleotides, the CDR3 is TGCGCCAGCAGCCAAGGTATCCCGGGACAGACCTACAATGAGCAGTTCTTC.

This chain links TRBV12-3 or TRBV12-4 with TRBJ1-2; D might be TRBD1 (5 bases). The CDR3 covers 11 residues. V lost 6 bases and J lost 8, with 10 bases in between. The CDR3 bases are TGTGCCAGCAGCAAGGGGAGGGGCTACACCTTC. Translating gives CASSKGRGYTF.

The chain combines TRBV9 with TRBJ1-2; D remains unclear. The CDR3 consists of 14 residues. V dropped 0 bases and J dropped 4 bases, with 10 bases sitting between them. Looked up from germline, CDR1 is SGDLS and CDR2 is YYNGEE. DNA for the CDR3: TGTGCCAGCAGCGTAGAGGAAGGAGGCTATGGCTACACCTTC. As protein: CASSVEEGGYGYTF.

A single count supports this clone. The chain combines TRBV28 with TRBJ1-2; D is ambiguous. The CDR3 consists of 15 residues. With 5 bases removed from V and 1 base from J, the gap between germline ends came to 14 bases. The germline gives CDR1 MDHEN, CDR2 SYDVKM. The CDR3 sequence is CASSQPVRLNYGYTF. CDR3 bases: TGTGCCAGCAGTCAACCCGTTAGACTTAACTATGGCTACACCTTC.

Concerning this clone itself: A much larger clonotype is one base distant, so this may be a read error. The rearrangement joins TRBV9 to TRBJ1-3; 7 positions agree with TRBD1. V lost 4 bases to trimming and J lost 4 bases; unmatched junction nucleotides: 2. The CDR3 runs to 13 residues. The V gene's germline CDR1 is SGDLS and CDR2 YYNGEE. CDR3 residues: CASSRDSGNTIYF. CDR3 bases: TGTGCCAGCAGCCGGGACAGCGGAAACACCATATATTTT.

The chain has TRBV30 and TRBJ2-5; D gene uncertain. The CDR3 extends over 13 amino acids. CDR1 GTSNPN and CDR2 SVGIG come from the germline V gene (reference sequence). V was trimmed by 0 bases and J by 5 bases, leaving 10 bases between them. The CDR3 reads CAWSVRRRETQYF. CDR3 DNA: TGTGCCTGGAGTGTAAGACGGCGGGAGACCCAGTACTTC.